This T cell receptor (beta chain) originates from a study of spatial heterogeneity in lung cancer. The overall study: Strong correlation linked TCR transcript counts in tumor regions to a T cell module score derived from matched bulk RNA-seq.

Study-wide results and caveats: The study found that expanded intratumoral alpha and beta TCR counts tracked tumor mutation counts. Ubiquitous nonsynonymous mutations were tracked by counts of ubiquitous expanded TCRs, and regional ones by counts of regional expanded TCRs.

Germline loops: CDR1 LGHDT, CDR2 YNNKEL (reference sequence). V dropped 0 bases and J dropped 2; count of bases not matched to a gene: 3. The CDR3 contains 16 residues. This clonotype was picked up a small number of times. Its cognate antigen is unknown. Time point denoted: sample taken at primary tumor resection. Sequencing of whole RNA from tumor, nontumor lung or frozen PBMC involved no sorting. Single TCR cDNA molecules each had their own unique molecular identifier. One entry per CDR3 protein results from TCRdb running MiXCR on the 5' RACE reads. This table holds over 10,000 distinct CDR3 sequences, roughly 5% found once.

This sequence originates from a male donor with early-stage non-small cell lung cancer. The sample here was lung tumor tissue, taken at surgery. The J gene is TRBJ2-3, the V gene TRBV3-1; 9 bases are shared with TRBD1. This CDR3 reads CASSQEGTGSTDTQYF. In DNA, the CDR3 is TGTGCCAGCAGCCAAGAAGGGACAGGGTCCACAGATACGCAGTATTTT.